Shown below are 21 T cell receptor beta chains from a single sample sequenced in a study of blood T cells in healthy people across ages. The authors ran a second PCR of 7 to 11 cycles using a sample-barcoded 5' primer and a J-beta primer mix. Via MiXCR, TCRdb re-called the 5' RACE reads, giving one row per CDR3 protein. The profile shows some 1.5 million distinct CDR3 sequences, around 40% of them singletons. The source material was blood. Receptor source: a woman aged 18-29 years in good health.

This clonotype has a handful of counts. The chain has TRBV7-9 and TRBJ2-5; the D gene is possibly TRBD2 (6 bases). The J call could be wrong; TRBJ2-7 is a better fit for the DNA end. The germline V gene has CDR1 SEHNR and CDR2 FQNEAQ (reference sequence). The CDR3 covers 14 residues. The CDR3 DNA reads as TGTGCCAGCAGCTATTGGGACGGAGGGTACGAGCAGTACTTC. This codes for CASSYWDGGYEQYF.

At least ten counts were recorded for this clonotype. CDR3 protein: CASSQQGTLNYGYTF. DNA for the CDR3: TGCGCCAGCAGCCAACAGGGTACCTTGAACTATGGCTACACCTTC. V is TRBV4-3 and J is TRBJ1-2, with D perhaps TRBD1 (5 bases). The CDR3 totals 15 residues. V was shortened by 2 bases and J by 2 bases, with 12 bases between the two germline ends. Germline assignment: CDR1 LGHNA and CDR2 YSLEER.

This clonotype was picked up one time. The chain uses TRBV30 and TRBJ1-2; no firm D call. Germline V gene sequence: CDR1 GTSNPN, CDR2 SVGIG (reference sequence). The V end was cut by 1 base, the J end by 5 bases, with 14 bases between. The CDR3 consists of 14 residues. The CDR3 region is CAWSAEDLSYGYTF. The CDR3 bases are TGTGCCTGGAGTGCCGAGGATCTCAGTTATGGCTACACCTTC.

CDR3 coding DNA: TGTGCCAGCAGCGAAAATTCAGGGTTCAATGAGCAGTACTTC. The encoded protein is CASSENSGFNEQYF. The rearrangement joins TRBV7-2 to TRBJ2-5; D is perhaps TRBD1 (5 bases). Trimming left V 5 bases short and J 11 bases short, with 21 bases between. There are 14 residues in the CDR3. The germline gives CDR1 SGHTA, CDR2 FQGNSA.

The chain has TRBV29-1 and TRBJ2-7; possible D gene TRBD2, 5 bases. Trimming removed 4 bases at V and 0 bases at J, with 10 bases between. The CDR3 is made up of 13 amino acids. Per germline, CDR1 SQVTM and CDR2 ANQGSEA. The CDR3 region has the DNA TGCAGCGTTGTCGGGATGAGCTCCTACGAGCAGTACTTC. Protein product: CSVVGMSSYEQYF.

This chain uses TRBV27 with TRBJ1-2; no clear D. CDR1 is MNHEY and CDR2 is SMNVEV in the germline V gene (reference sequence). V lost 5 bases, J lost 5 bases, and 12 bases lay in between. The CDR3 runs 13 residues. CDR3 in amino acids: CASSAPFGYGYTF. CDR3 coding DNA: TGTGCCAGCAGTGCGCCCTTTGGGTATGGCTACACCTTC.

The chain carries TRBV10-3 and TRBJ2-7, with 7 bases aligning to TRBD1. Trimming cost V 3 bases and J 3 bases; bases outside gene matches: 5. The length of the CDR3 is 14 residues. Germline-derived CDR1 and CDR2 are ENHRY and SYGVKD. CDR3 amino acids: CAISEGTVNYEQYF. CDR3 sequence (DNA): TGTGCCATCAGTGAAGGGACAGTTAACTACGAGCAGTACTTC.

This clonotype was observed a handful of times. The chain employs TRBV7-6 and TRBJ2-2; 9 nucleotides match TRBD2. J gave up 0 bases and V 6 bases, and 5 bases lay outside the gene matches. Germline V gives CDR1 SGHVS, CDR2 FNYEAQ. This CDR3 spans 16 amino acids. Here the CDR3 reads CASSPRLAANTGELFF. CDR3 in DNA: TGTGCCAGCAGTCCTCGACTAGCGGCGAACACCGGGGAGCTGTTTTTT.

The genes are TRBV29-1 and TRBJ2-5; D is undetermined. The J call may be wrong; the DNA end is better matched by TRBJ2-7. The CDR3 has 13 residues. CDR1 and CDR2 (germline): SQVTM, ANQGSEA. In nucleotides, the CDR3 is TGCAGCGTTGAAGATCTCTTGAGGCGCGAGCAGTACTTC. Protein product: CSVEDLLRREQYF.

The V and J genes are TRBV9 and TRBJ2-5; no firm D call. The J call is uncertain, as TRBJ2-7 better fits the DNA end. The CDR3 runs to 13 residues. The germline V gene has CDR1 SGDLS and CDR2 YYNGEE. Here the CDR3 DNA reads TGTGCCAGCAGAATGACACCGTACTGCGAGCAGTACTTC. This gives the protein CASRMTPYCEQYF.

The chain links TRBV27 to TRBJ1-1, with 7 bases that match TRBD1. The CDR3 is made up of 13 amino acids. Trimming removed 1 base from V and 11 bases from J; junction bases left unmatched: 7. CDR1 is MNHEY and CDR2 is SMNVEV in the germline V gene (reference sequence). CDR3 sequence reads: CASSLLAGTEAFF. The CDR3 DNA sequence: TGTGCCAGCAGTTTATTAGCCGGGACAGAGGCTTTCTTT.

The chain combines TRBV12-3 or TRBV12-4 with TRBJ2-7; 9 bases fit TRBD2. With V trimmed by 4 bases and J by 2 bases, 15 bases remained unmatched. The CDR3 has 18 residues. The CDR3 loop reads CASSSKGLLAGPTYEQYF. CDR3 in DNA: TGTGCCAGCAGTTCCAAGGGCCTCCTAGCGGGGCCTACCTACGAGCAGTACTTC.

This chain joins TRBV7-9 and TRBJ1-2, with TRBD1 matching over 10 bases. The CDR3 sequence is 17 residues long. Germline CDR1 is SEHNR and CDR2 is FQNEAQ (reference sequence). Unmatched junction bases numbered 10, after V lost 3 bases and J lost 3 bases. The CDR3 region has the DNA TGTGCCAGCAGCTTCACCCTATGGGACAGGGGTGACTATGGCTACACCTTC. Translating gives CASSFTLWDRGDYGYTF. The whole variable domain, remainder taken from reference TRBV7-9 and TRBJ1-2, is DTGVSQNPRHKITKRGQNVTFRCDPISEHNRLYWYRQTLGQGPEFLTYFQNEAQLEKSRLLSDRFSAERPKGSFSTLEIQRTEQGDSAMYLCASSFTLWDRGDYGYTFGSGTRLTVV.

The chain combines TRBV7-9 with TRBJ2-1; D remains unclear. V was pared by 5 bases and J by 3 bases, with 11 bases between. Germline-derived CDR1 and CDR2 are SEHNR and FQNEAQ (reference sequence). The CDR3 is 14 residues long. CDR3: CASSPKVDYNEQFF. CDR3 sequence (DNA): TGTGCCAGCAGCCCCAAGGTTGACTACAATGAGCAGTTCTTC.

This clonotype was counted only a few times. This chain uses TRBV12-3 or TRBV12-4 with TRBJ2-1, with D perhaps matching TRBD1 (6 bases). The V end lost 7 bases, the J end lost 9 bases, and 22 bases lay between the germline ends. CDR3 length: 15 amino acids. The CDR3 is CASTPPDRSGGEQFF. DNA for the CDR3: TGTGCCAGCACCCCCCCCGACAGGTCCGGAGGTGAGCAGTTCTTC.

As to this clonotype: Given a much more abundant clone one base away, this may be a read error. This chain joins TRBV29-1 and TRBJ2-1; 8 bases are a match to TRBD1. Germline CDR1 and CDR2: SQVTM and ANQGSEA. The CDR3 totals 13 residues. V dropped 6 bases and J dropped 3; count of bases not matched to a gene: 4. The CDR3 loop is CSVRTGHYNEQFF. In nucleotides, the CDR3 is TGCAGCGTGAGGACAGGGCACTACAATGAGCAGTTCTTC.

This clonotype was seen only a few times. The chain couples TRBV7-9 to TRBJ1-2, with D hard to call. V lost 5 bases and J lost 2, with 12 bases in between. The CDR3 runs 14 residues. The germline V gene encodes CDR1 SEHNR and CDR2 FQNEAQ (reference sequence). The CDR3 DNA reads TGTGCCAGCAGCGTCGAACAGACGAACTATGGCTACACCTTC. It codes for CASSVEQTNYGYTF.

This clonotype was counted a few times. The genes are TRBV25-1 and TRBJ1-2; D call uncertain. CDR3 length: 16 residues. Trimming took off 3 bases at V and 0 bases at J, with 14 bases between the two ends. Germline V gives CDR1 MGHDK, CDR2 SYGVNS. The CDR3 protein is CASSDFGVRANYGYTF. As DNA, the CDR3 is TGTGCCAGCAGTGATTTCGGGGTCAGAGCTAACTATGGCTACACCTTC.

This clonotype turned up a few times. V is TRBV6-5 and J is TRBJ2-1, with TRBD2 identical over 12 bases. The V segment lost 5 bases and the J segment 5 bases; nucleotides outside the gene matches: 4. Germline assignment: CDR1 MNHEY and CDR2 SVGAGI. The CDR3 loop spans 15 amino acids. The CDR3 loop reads CASSATSGGHNEQFF. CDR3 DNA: TGTGCCAGCAGTGCGACTAGCGGGGGTCACAATGAGCAGTTCTTC.

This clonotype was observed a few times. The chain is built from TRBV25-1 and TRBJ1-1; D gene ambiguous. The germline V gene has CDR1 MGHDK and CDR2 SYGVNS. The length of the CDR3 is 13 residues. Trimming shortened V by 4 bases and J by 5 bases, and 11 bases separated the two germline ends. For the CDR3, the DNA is TGTGCCAGCAGTGCCGGCGGTGGGACTGAAGCTTTCTTT. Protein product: CASSAGGGTEAFF.

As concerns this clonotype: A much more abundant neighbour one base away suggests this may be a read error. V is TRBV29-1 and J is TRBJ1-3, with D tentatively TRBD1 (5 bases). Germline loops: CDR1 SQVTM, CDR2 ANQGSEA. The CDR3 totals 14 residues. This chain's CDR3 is CSVGGDYSGDTIYF. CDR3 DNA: TGCAGCGTTGGTGGGGACTACTCTGGAGACACCATATATTTT.